One sample yielded the 9 T cell receptor beta chains listed below, sequenced in a study of cytotoxic CD8 clonotypes in ibrutinib-treated CLL (dated by TCRdb to the early 2020s). The sample's time point label is to be understood as: about twelve months on ibrutinib. The library was produced with the immunoSEQ multiplex PCR assay. TCRdb provides this immuneACCESS table in a form limited to in-frame rearrangements. Some clones are lacking; in checked studies, under half of them reflect an unresolved V gene, and why the rest are absent is not known. For this sample there are some 140,000 clones; approximately 90% appear just once. Together, the top ten hold roughly 10% of the sample. This sample comprised PBMCs, obtained after 12 months of ibrutinib treatment. Receptor source: a human donor with chronic lymphocytic leukemia.

This sequence joins TRBV9 and TRBJ2-1; tentative D call: TRBD2 (5 bases). The CDR3 is 15 amino acids. Germline V CDR1 and CDR2: SGDLS, YYNGEE. The V and J ends lost 2 bases and 2 bases respectively, with 11 bases between them. The CDR3 reads CASSVPGSPYNEQFF. The CDR3 coding sequence is TGTGCCAGCAGCGTTCCGGGGTCCCCCTACAATGAGCAGTTCTTC.

The chain is built from TRBV19 and TRBJ2-7; 7 bases map to TRBD1. The ends lost 4 bases at V and 1 base at J; junction bases unmatched: 4. Germline V gene sequence: CDR1 LNHDA, CDR2 SQIVND (reference sequence). This CDR3 is 14 amino acids long. Here the CDR3 reads CASSTLGQSYEQYF. The CDR3 DNA is TGTGCCAGTAGTACACTGGGACAGTCCTACGAGCAGTACTTC.

Details on this clone: The sample carries other DNA sequences with the same CDR3. The CDR3 coding sequence is TGTGCCAGCAGTTACAGGACAGAAGCTTTCTTT. Encoded protein: CASSYRTEAFF. The V and J genes are TRBV6-5 and TRBJ1-1; D is perhaps TRBD1 (5 bases). V was clipped by 2 bases and J by 8 bases, with 6 bases between them. Per germline, CDR1 MNHEY and CDR2 SVGAGI. The CDR3 runs 11 residues.

The chain employs TRBV9 and TRBJ1-4; 9 positions match TRBD1. This CDR3 comprises 15 residues. CDR1 is SGDLS, CDR2 YYNGEE, per germline. Trimming at V came to 4 bases and at J to 7 bases, leaving 8 bases not matched to a gene. This CDR3 reads CASSTRQGGGEKLFF. DNA for the CDR3: TGTGCCAGCAGCACCCGACAGGGGGGAGGTGAAAAACTGTTTTTT.

DNA of the CDR3: TGTGCCAGCTCACCGTCTCTGGCGCGGTTGGACGAGCAGTACTTC. It is translated as CASSPSLARLDEQYF. The genes are TRBV18 and TRBJ2-7; D gene unclear. The CDR3 contains 15 residues. V lost 3 bases, J lost 5 bases, and 17 bases lay in between. Germline loops: CDR1 KGHSH, CDR2 LQKENI. Together with reference TRBV18 and TRBJ2-7, the CDR3 gives the full variable domain: NAGVMQNPRHLVRRRGQEARLRCSPMKGHSHVYWYRQLPEEGLKFMVYLQKENIIDESGMPKERFSAEFPKEGPSILRIQQVVRGDSAAYFCASSPSLARLDEQYFGPGTRLTVT.

The V call is TRBV7-8, the J call TRBJ2-1, with D possibly TRBD2 on 5 matching bases. V dropped 4 bases and J dropped 0 bases, with 13 bases sitting between them. The V gene's germline CDR1 is SGHVS and CDR2 FQNEAQ. The CDR3 has 16 residues. CDR3 loop: CASSYRLGSSYNEQFF. DNA of the CDR3: TGTGCCAGCAGCTACAGACTGGGGAGCTCCTACAATGAGCAGTTCTTC.

This clone was observed once. The V and J genes are TRBV2 and TRBJ2-1; a possible D gene is TRBD2 (5 bases). CDR1 and CDR2 from the germline V gene are SNHLY and FYNNEI. The V and J ends lost 0 bases and 9 bases respectively, with 18 bases between them. The CDR3 length is 16 residues. The CDR3 spells CASSEALTSFLAEQFF. CDR3 in DNA: TGTGCCAGCAGTGAAGCGCTTACTAGTTTCTTAGCTGAGCAGTTCTTC.

This clone has only one observation. The chain employs TRBV28 and TRBJ1-2; 10 nucleotides agree with TRBD1. The J segment lost 8 bases and the V segment lost 3 bases, leaving 0 bases of the junction unmatched. CDR3 length: 12 amino acids. Per germline, CDR1 MDHEN and CDR2 SYDVKM. Here the CDR3 DNA reads TGTGCCAGCAGTTTGACAGGGGGCGGCTACACCTTC. Amino acid sequence: CASSLTGGGYTF.

The chain has TRBV2 and TRBJ2-7, with D perhaps assigned TRBD1 or TRBD2 (5 bases each). Trimming stripped 7 bases from V and 7 bases from J, with 20 bases between. The CDR3 consists of 14 residues. Germline V CDR1 and CDR2: SNHLY, FYNNEI. The CDR3 sequence is CASKGSLTTGEQYF. CDR3 nucleotides: TGTGCCAGCAAGGGGAGCCTTACTACGGGGGAGCAGTACTTC.